What follows are 18 T cell receptor beta chains derived from one specimen sequenced in a study of naive and memory T cell subsets. Their antigens are not known. Two oligonucleotides, mixed equimolar, formed the beta constant-region primer covering TRBC1 and TRBC2. Nested alpha and beta constant-region primers with the SP2 primer drove four PCR rounds on ligated cDNA. TCRdb reanalysed the UMI-ligation and nested PCR reads using MiXCR and keeps one entry per CDR3 protein. Of roughly 83,000 distinct CDR3 sequences in the sample, approximately 11% were seen once. Regarding the study as a whole: Especially in CD8 cells, naive repertoires contained a few larger clonotypes, possibly CD45RA-re-expressing memory cells.

The sequencing sample was made of naive CD4+ T cells from blood. The receptors stem from a human donor in good health.

This clonotype was observed many times. CDR3: CSAARGVQETQYF. The CDR3 DNA sequence: TGCAGTGCTGCGCGCGGGGTCCAAGAGACCCAGTACTTC. The chain has TRBV20-1 and TRBJ2-5, with D possibly being TRBD2 (6 bases). Germline lookup yields CDR1 DFQATT and CDR2 SNEGSKA (reference sequence). The CDR3 is 13 residues long. Trimming took 5 bases from V and 1 from J, leaving 11 bases between them.

This clonotype came up a few times. V usage is TRBV12-3 or TRBV12-4 and J usage is TRBJ1-2; D unresolved. This CDR3 is built from 13 residues. The V end lost 6 bases, the J end lost 3 bases, and 11 bases lay between the germline ends. CDR3 nucleotide sequence: TGTGCCAGCAGGATAACAGATTACTATGGCTACACCTTC. Its translation is CASRITDYYGYTF.

This clonotype was seen once. The CDR3 loop is CASSFLGSSGNTIYF. The CDR3 DNA reads as TGCGCCAGCAGCTTCCTGGGGTCCTCTGGAAACACCATATATTTT. This chain links TRBV5-1 with TRBJ1-3; no definite D call. Trimming removed 2 bases from V and 0 bases from J, with 9 bases in between. The CDR3 loop spans 15 amino acids. Germline loops: CDR1 SGHRS, CDR2 YFSETQ.

The chain couples TRBV6-6 to TRBJ1-4; perhaps TRBD1 as D (5 bases). This CDR3 has 12 residues. Looked up from germline, CDR1 is MNHNY and CDR2 is SVGAGI (reference sequence). Deletions cut 5 bases from V and 10 bases from J, with 11 bases between. The CDR3 sequence: CASSLTVAKLFF. The CDR3 coding sequence is TGTGCCAGCAGTCTGACAGTTGCAAAACTGTTTTTT.

This clonotype has a count of ten or more. The chain uses TRBV12-3 or TRBV12-4 and TRBJ2-7; no firm D call. The ends were cut back, 6 bases at V and 9 bases at J, with 18 bases in the middle. The CDR3 consists of 13 residues. CDR3 protein: CASRRTGETGQYF. The CDR3 nucleotides read TGTGCCAGCAGAAGGACCGGAGAGACGGGGCAGTACTTC.

In this sample, this clonotype turned up many times. J is TRBJ2-2 and V is TRBV5-1; perhaps TRBD1 as D (5 bases). With 3 bases removed from V and 5 bases from J, the gap between germline ends came to 14 bases. The CDR3 covers 15 residues. Germline V gives CDR1 SGHRS, CDR2 YFSETQ. Here the CDR3 DNA reads TGCGCCAGCAGCTCGCCCCCGACAGCTACCGGGGAGCTGTTTTTT. As protein: CASSSPPTATGELFF.

V is TRBV2 and J is TRBJ2-4, with 7 nucleotides matching TRBD2. V dropped 6 bases and J dropped 0; count of bases not matched to a gene: 8. Germline-derived CDR1 and CDR2 are SNHLY and FYNNEI. The CDR3 totals 16 residues. This CDR3 reads CASSAAGVLAKNIQYF. CDR3 nucleotide sequence: TGTGCCAGCAGCGCCGCGGGAGTATTAGCCAAAAACATTCAGTACTTC.

The chain is built from TRBV6-6 and TRBJ2-7, with 7 bases matching TRBD2. The germline gives CDR1 MNHNY, CDR2 SVGAGI (reference sequence). The CDR3 is made up of 14 amino acids. V lost 2 bases, J lost 4 bases, and 5 bases stayed unmatched. CDR3 in DNA: TGTGCCAGCAGTTACGTGGGACTAAAATACGAGCAGTACTTC. Translating it yields CASSYVGLKYEQYF.

This clonotype was picked up a small number of times. This chain links TRBV7-2 with TRBJ1-2; 8 positions agree with TRBD1. V was clipped by 5 bases and J by 2 bases; unmatched bases: 10. The CDR3 is made up of 16 amino acids. CDR1 is SGHTA and CDR2 is FQGNSA in the germline V gene. The CDR3 bases are TGTGCCAGCAGCCCAGTGGGCAGGGGGCGAAACTATGGCTACACCTTC. This encodes CASSPVGRGRNYGYTF.

There are many counts of this clonotype. The chain couples TRBV4-2 to TRBJ2-3, with 7 bases matching TRBD1. CDR1 is LGHNA, CDR2 YNFKEQ, per germline. The CDR3 has 17 amino acids. V shed 3 bases, J shed 2 bases, and the junction held 11 bases outside the gene matches. The CDR3 region has the DNA TGTGCCAGCAGCCAGGTAAAGACAGGGACCACCACAGATACGCAGTATTTT. Translation: CASSQVKTGTTTDTQYF.

This chain uses TRBV4-3 with TRBJ2-1, with a possible D match to TRBD1 (8 bases). Germline CDR1 and CDR2: LGHNA and YSLEER. V was trimmed by 2 bases and J by 5 bases, leaving 25 bases between them. The CDR3 runs 19 residues. The CDR3 here is CASSQRSPPLADRDNEQFF. CDR3 coding DNA: TGCGCCAGCAGCCAACGGAGCCCTCCTCTAGCGGACAGGGACAATGAGCAGTTCTTC.

This clonotype was recorded a few times. The rearrangement uses TRBV12-3 or TRBV12-4 and TRBJ1-1; D is perhaps TRBD1 (5 bases). This CDR3 is built from 14 residues. V was pared by 6 bases and J by 1 base, with 12 bases between. CDR3 sequence: CASRSPGRNTEAFF. CDR3 DNA: TGTGCCAGCAGATCCCCAGGGAGGAACACTGAAGCTTTCTTT.

The chain is built from TRBV6-6 and TRBJ1-1; tentatively, D is TRBD1 (5 bases). Germline CDR1 is MNHNY and CDR2 is SVGAGI (reference sequence). The V end was cut by 7 bases, the J end by 3 bases, with 15 bases between. The length of the CDR3 is 14 residues. CDR3 sequence: CASTLGGFDTEAFF. The CDR3 nucleotides read TGTGCCAGCACCCTTGGGGGGTTTGACACTGAAGCTTTCTTT.

The rearrangement joins TRBV7-2 to TRBJ2-4, with 10 bases matching TRBD1. The CDR3 is 17 residues long. CDR1 is SGHTA and CDR2 is FQGNSA in the germline V gene. With V trimmed by 5 bases and J by 1 base, 8 bases remained unmatched. In nucleotides, the CDR3 is TGTGCCAGCAGCCGGGAAGGACAGGGGGGGGCCAAAAACATTCAGTACTTC. Encoded protein: CASSREGQGGAKNIQYF.

The rearrangement uses TRBV12-3 or TRBV12-4 and TRBJ1-3; TRBD1 matches 8 bases. This CDR3 comprises 15 residues. J was trimmed by 1 base and V by 6 bases; bases with no gene match: 5. In DNA, the CDR3 is TGTGCCAGCAGAAAGCAGGGGGCTTCTGGAAACACCATATATTTT. This gives the protein CASRKQGASGNTIYF.

The chain combines TRBV7-9 with TRBJ2-6; tentatively, D is TRBD1 (5 bases). V dropped 1 base and J dropped 1 base, with 8 bases sitting between them. The CDR3 consists of 16 residues. The germline gives CDR1 SEHNR, CDR2 FQNEAQ (reference sequence). The CDR3 nucleotides read TGTGCCAGCAGCTTAGGCCAGGGTTCTGGGGCCAACGTCCTGACTTTC. Its translation: CASSLGQGSGANVLTF.

This clonotype was observed many times. The chain joins TRBV6-2 or TRBV6-3 to TRBJ1-2, with D unresolved. From germline, CDR1 is MNHEY and CDR2 SVGEGT. The CDR3 contains 12 residues. The V and J ends lost 6 bases and 8 bases respectively, with 13 bases between them. The chain's CDR3 is CASRPNAGGYTF. The CDR3 coding sequence is TGTGCCAGCAGACCCAACGCGGGCGGCTACACCTTC.

This chain joins TRBV19 and TRBJ2-7, with 9 bases lining up with TRBD1. Germline values: CDR1 LNHDA, CDR2 SQIVND (reference sequence). V shed 6 bases, J shed 0 bases, and the junction held 6 bases outside the gene matches. The CDR3 extends over 15 amino acids. CDR3 nucleotide sequence: TGTGCCAGTAGACAGGGGGCCGAAAGCTCCTACGAGCAGTACTTC. This encodes CASRQGAESSYEQYF. Using reference TRBV19 and TRBJ2-7 for the parts outside the CDR3, the full variable domain is DGGITQSPKYLFRKEGQNVTLSCEQNLNHDAMYWYRQDPGQGLRLIYYSQIVNDFQKGDIAEGYSVSREKKESFPLTVTSAQKNPTAFYLCASRQGAESSYEQYFGPGTRLTVT.